This paragraph covers one TCR beta chain sequence. The data are from a study of blood T cell repertoires in COVID-19. Study overall: T cells, B-cell-depleted T cells, or PBMCs provided the cDNA or gDNA that served as material.

Clones were sequenced by immunoSEQ multiplex PCR, and TCRdb holds only the in-frame ones, with some missing. The sample carries 160,000 or so clones, 70% to 85% recorded once. The germline gives CDR1 MNHEY, CDR2 SVGEGT. The CDR3 sequence is 17 residues long. V lost 6 bases to trimming and J lost 4 bases; unmatched junction nucleotides: 15. The chain couples TRBV6-2 or TRBV6-3 to TRBJ2-5; 9 bases fit TRBD2. Sequencing input: PBMCs or T cells enriched from blood (not recorded which). This receptor was identified in a man aged 45-65 years who had recovered from COVID-19. The CDR3 loop is CASSPLRGGWGLETQYF. The CDR3 DNA sequence: TGTGCCAGCAGCCCATTGCGGGGGGGCTGGGGTTTAGAGACCCAGTACTTC.